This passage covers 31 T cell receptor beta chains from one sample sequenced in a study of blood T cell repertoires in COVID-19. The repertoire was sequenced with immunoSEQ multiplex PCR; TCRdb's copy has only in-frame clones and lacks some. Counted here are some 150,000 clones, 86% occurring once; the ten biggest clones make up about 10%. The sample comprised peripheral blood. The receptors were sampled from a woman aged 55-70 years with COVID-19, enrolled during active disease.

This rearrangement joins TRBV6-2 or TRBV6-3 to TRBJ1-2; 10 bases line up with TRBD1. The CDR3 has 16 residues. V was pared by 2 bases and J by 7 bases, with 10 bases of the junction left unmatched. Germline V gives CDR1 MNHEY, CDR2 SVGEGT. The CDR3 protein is CASSYSGTGVMSGYTF. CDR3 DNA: TGTGCCAGCAGTTACAGTGGGACAGGGGTGATGAGTGGCTACACCTTC.

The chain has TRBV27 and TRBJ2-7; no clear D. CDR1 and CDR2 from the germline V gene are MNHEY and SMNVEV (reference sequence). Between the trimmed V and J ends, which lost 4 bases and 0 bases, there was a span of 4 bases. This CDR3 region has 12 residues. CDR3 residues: CASSSRSYEQYF. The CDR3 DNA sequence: TGTGCCAGCAGTTCCCGCTCCTACGAGCAGTACTTC.

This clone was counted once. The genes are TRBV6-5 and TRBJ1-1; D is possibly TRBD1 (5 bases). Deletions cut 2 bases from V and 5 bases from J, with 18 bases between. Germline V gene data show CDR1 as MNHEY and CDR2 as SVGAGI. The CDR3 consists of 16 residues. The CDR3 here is CASSYRRVIFVTEAFF. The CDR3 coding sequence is TGTGCCAGCAGTTACCGCAGGGTAATTTTTGTGACTGAAGCTTTCTTT.

CDR3 sequence: CSVPASGSLDEQYF. DNA for the CDR3: TGCAGCGTTCCGGCTAGCGGGAGTTTGGACGAGCAGTACTTC. The chain combines TRBV29-1 with TRBJ2-7, with 10 bases that match TRBD2. This CDR3 has 14 residues. The ends lost 5 bases at V and 5 bases at J; junction bases unmatched: 9. Germline-derived CDR1 and CDR2 are SQVTM and ANQGSEA.

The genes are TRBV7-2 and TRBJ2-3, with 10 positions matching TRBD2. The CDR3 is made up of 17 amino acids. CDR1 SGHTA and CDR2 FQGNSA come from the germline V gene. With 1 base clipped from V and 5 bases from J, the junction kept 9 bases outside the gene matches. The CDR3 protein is CASSLVPAGGIGDTQYF. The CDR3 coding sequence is TGTGCCAGCAGCTTAGTCCCAGCGGGAGGGATAGGAGATACGCAGTATTTT.

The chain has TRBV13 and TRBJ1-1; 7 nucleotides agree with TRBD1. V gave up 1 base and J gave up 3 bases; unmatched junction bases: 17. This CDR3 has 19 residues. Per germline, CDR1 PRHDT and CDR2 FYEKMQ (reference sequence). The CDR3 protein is CASSLAEFPFTGVDTEAFF. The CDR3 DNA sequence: TGTGCCAGCAGCTTAGCCGAATTCCCCTTTACAGGGGTCGACACTGAAGCTTTCTTT.

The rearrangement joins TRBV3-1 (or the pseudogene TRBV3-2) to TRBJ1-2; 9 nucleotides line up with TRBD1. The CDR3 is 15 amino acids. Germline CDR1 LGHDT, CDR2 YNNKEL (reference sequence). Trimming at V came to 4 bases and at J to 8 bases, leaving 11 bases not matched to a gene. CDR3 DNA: TGTGCCAGCAGCCGCGGGACAGGGAATCTTGAGGGCTACACCTTC. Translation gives CASSRGTGNLEGYTF.

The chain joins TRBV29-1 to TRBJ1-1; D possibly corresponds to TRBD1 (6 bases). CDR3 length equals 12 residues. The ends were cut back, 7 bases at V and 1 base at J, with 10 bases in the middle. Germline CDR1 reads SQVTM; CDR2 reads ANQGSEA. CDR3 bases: TGCAGCGGTACAGGGAGGAACACTGAAGCTTTCTTT. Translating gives CSGTGRNTEAFF.

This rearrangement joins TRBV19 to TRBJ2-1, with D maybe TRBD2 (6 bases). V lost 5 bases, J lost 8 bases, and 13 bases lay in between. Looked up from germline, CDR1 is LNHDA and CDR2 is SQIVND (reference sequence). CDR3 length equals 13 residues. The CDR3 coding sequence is TGTGCCAGTAGTGCGGGACTGGGTGATGAGCAGTTCTTC. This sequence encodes CASSAGLGDEQFF.

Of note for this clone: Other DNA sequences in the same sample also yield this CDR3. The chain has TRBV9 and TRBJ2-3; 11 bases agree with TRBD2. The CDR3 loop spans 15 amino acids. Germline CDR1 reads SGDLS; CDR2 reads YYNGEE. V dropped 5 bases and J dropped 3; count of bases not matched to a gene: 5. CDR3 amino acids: CASRETSGSTDTQYF. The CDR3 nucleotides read TGTGCCAGCAGAGAAACTAGCGGGAGTACAGATACGCAGTATTTT.

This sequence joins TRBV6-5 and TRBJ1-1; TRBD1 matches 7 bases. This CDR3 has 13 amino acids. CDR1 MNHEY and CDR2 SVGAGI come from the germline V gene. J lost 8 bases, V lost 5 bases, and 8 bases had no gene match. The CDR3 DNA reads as TGTGCCAGCAGTCCAATCGACAGGGCCGAAGCTTTCTTT. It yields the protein CASSPIDRAEAFF.

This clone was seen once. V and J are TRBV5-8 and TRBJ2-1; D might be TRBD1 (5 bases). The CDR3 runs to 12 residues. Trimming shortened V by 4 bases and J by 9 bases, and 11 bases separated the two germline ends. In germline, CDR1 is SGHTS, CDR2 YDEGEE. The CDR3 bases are TGTGCCAGCAGCCCTCAGGACATTGAGCAGTTCTTC. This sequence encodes CASSPQDIEQFF.

DNA for the CDR3: TGTGCCAGCAGCCAAGAGGGACAGAGCTATGGCTACACCTTC. This codes for CASSQEGQSYGYTF. This chain connects TRBV3-1 (or the pseudogene TRBV3-2) to TRBJ1-2; 7 positions agree with TRBD1. The CDR3 is 14 amino acids. Germline V gene lookup returns CDR1 LGHDT and CDR2 YNNKEL (reference sequence). V lost 0 bases and J lost 4; bases outside the gene matches: 2.

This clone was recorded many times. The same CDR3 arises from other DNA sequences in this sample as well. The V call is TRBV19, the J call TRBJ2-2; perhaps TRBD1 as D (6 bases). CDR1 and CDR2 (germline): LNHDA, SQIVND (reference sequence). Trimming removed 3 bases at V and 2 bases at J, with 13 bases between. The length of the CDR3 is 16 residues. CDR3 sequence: CASSILGASNTGELFF. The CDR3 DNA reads TGTGCCAGTAGTATTTTGGGGGCCTCCAACACCGGGGAGCTGTTTTTT.

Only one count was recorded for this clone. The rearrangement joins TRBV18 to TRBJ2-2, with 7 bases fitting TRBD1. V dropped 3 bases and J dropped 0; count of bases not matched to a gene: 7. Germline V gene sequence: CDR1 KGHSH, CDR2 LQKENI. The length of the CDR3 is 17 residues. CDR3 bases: TGTGCCAGCTCACCTTCTATTACAGGGGCGAACACCGGGGAGCTGTTTTTT. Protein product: CASSPSITGANTGELFF.

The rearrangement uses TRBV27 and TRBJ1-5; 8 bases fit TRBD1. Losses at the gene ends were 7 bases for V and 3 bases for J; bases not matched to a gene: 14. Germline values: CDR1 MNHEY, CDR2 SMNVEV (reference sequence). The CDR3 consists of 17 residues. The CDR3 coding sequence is TGTGCCAGCACCTCCCTGGACAGGGTCTTTTCCAATCAGCCCCAGCATTTT. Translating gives CASTSLDRVFSNQPQHF.

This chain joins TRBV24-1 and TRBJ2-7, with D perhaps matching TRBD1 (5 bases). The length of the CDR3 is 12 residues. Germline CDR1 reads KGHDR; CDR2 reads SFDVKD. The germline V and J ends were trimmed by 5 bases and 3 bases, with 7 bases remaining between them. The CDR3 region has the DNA TGTGCCACCAGTGGTAGGGGCTACGAGCAGTACTTC. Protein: CATSGRGYEQYF.

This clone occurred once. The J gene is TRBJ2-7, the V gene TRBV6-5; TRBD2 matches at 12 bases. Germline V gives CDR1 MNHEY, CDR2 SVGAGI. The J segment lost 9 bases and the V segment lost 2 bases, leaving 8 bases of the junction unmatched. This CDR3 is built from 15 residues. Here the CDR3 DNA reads TGTGCCAGCAGTTACCGGACTAGCGGGGTCGGCGGGCAGTACTTC. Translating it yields CASSYRTSGVGGQYF.

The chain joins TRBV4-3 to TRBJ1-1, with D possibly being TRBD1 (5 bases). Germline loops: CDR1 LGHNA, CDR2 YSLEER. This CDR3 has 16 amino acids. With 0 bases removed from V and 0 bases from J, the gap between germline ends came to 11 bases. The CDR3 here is CASSQEPQGLNTEAFF. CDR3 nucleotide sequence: TGCGCCAGCAGCCAAGAGCCGCAGGGATTGAACACTGAAGCTTTCTTT.

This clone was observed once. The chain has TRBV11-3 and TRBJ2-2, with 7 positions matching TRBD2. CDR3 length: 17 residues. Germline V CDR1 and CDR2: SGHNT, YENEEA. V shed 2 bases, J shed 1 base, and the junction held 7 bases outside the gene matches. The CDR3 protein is CASSLRIGGRNTGELFF. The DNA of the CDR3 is TGTGCCAGCAGCTTACGTATTGGCGGGAGGAACACCGGGGAGCTGTTTTTT.

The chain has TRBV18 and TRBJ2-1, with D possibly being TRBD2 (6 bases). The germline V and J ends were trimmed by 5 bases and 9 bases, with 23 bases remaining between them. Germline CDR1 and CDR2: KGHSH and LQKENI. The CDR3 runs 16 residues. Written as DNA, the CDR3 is TGTGCCAGCTCAACCCTTCCGACAGCGGGCGATTCTGAGCAGTTCTTC. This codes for CASSTLPTAGDSEQFF.

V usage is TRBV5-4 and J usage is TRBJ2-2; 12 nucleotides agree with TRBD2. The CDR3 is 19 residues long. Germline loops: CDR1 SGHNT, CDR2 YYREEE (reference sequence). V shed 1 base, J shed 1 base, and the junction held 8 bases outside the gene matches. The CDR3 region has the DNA TGTGCCAGCAGCTTGAGGTGGGCTAGCGGGAGGGTGAACACCGGGGAGCTGTTTTTT. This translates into CASSLRWASGRVNTGELFF.

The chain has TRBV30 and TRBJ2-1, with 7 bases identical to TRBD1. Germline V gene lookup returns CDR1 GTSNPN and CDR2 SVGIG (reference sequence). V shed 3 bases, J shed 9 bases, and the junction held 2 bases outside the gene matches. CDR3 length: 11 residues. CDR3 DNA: TGTGCCTGGAGACAGGGGCTTGAGCAGTTCTTC. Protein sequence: CAWRQGLEQFF.

CDR3 in amino acids: CASSSPRVLFLNTEAFF. The CDR3 coding sequence is TGTGCCAGCAGTTCCCCACGGGTCTTATTTTTGAACACTGAAGCTTTCTTT. This chain connects TRBV6-2 or TRBV6-3 to TRBJ1-1; D is undetermined. The CDR3 loop spans 17 amino acids. V gave up 4 bases and J gave up 0 bases, with 18 bases separating them. The germline CDR1 and CDR2 sequences are MNHEY and SVGEGT.

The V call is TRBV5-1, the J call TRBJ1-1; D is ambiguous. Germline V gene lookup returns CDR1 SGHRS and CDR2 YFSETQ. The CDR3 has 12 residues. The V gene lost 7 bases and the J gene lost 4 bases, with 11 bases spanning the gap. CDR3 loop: CASREGSTEAFF. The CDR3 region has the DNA TGCGCCAGCCGAGAGGGAAGCACTGAAGCTTTCTTT.

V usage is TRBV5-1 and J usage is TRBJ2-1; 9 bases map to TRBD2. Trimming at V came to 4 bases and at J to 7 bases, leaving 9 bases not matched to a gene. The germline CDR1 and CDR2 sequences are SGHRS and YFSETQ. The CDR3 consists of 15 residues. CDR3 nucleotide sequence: TGCGCCAGCAGCAGACCTAGCGGGAAGCCAAATGAGCAGTTCTTC. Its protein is CASSRPSGKPNEQFF.

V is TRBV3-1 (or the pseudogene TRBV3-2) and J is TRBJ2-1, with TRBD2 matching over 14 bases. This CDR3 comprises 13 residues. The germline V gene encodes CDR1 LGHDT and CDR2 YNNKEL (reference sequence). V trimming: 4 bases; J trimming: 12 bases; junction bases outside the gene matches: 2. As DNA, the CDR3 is TGTGCCAGCAGCCCGGGACTAGCGGGGGCGCAGTTCTTC. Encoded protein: CASSPGLAGAQFF.

The CDR3 is CATSDFKTGIDEQFF. The CDR3 DNA reads TGTGCCACCAGTGATTTCAAGACAGGGATCGATGAGCAGTTCTTC. The rearrangement links TRBV24-1 to TRBJ2-1; 7 positions agree with TRBD1. CDR1 is KGHDR, CDR2 SFDVKD, per germline. CDR3 length equals 15 residues. V shed 1 base, J shed 8 bases, and the junction held 7 bases outside the gene matches.

The DNA for the CDR3 is TGTGCCAGTAGTATTACCTCCGGCGGTGGCTACACCTTC. Protein: CASSITSGGGYTF. The chain joins TRBV19 to TRBJ1-2; D remains unclear. The CDR3 contains 13 residues. The germline V gene encodes CDR1 LNHDA and CDR2 SQIVND (reference sequence). V lost 3 bases and J 7 bases, leaving 12 bases between the germline ends. The full variable domain, with the rest looked up from reference TRBV19 and TRBJ1-2, is DGGITQSPKYLFRKEGQNVTLSCEQNLNHDAMYWYRQDPGQGLRLIYYSQIVNDFQKGDIAEGYSVSREKKESFPLTVTSAQKNPTAFYLCASSITSGGGYTFGSGTRLTVV.

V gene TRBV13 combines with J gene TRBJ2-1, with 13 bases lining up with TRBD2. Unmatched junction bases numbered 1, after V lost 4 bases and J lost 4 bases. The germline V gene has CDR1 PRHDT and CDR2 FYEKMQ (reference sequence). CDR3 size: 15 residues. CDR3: CASSSGLAGYNEQFF. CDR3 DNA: TGTGCCAGCAGCTCGGGACTAGCGGGATACAATGAGCAGTTCTTC.

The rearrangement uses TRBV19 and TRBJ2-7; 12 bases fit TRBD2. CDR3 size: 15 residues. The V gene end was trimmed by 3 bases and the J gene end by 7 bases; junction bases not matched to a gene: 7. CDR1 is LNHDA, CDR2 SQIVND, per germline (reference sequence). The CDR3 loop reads CASSMGLAGVREQYF. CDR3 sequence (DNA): TGTGCCAGTAGTATGGGACTAGCGGGCGTCAGAGAGCAGTACTTC.